The entry that follows covers one T cell receptor (beta chain) sequence. Its antigen remains unidentified. The data were obtained in a study of shared clonotypes between healthy human individuals. Study information: Each donor contributed plates that comprised three CD4 naive, three CD4 memory, two CD8 naive and one CD8 memory. Regarding the study as a whole: With several donors compared, about 5% of naive CD4 clonotypes were shared. Naive subsets generally had larger estimated richness than memory subsets.

The table came from immunoSEQ multiplex PCR; TCRdb's copy has only in-frame clones and leaves some out. The repertoire holds 950,000 to 1,100,000 clones, with approximately 70% as singletons. Germline loops: CDR1 ENHRY, CDR2 SYGVKD. The CDR3 extends over 14 amino acids. Trimming removed 8 bases at V and 1 base at J, with 11 bases between. Sequences were obtained from memory CD4+ T cells sorted from blood. The subset was: CD45RA-negative fraction. V and J are TRBV10-3 and TRBJ2-2; D unresolved. The clonotype comes from a man aged 18 to 29 in good health. For the CDR3, the DNA is TGTGCCATCCAACGAAACAAGAACACCGGGGAGCTGTTTTTT. Its protein is CAIQRNKNTGELFF.